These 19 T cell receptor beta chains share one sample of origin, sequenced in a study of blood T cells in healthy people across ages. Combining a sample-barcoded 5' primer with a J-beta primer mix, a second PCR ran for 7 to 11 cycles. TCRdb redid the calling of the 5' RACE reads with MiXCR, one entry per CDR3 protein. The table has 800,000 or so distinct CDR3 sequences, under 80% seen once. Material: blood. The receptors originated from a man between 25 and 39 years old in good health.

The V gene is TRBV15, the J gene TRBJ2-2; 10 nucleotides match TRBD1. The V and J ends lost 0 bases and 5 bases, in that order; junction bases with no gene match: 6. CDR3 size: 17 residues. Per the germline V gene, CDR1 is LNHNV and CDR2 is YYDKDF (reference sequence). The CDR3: CATSRDKGTGVTGELFF. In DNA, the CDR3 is TGTGCCACCAGCAGAGATAAGGGGACAGGGGTTACCGGGGAGCTGTTTTTT.

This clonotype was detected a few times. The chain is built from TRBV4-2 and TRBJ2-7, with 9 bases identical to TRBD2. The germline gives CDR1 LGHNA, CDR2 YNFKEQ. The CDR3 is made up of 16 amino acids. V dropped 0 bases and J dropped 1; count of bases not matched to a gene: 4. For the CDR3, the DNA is TGTGCCAGCAGCCAAGATGGTGCGGGGGGGTCCTACGAGCAGTACTTC. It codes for CASSQDGAGGSYEQYF.

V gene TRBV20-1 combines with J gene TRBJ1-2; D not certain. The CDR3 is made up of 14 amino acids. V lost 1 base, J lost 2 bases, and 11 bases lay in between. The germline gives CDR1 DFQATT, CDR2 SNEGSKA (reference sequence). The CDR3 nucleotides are TGCAGTGCTAGAGTTTACGAGTCCAACTATGGCTACACCTTC. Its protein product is CSARVYESNYGYTF.

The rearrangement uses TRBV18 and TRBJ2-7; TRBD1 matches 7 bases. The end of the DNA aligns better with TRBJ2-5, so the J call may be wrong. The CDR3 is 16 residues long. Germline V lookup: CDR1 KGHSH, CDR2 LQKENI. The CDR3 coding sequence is TGTGCCAGCTCACCAGGCCGACAGGGTCCGGGTGTGACCCAGTACTTC. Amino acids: CASSPGRQGPGVTQYF.

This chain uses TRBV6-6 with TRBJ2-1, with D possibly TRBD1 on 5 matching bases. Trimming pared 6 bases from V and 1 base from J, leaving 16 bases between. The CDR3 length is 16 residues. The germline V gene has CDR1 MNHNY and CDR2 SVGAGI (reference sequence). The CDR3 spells CASSPSQALSYNEQFF. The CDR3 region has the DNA TGTGCCAGCAGCCCGTCACAGGCGCTATCCTACAATGAGCAGTTCTTC.

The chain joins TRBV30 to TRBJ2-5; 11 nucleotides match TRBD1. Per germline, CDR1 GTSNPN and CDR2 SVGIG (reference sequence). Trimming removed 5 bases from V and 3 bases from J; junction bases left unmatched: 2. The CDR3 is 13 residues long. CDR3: CAWGTGGEETQYF. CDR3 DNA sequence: TGTGCCTGGGGGACAGGGGGAGAAGAGACCCAGTACTTC.

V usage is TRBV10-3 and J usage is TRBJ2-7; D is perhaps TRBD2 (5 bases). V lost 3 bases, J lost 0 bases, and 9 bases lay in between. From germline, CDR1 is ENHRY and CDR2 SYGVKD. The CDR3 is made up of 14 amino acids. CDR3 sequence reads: CAISDPEGSYEQYF. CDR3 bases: TGTGCCATCAGTGACCCCGAGGGCTCCTACGAGCAGTACTTC.

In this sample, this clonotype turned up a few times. CDR3 in amino acids: CASSLSRVSGANVLTF. The CDR3 bases are TGTGCCAGCAGCTTGAGTAGGGTGTCTGGGGCCAACGTCCTGACTTTC. The rearrangement links TRBV7-3 to TRBJ2-6; D unclear. Germline V gene data show CDR1 as SGHTA and CDR2 as FQGTGA. This CDR3 has 16 residues. V was shortened by 3 bases and J by 1 base, with 10 bases between the two germline ends.

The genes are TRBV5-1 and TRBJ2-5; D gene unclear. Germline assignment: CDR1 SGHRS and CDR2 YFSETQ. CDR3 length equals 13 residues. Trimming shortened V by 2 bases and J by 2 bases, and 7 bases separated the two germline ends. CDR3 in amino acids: CASSFEAQETQYF. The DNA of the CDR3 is TGCGCCAGCAGCTTCGAGGCGCAAGAGACCCAGTACTTC.

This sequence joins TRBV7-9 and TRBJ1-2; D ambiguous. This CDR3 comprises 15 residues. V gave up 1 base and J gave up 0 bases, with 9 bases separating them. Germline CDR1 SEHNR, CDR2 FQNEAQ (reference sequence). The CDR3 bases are TGTGCCAGCAGCTTAGTAATTGCCACTAACTATGGCTACACCTTC. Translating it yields CASSLVIATNYGYTF.

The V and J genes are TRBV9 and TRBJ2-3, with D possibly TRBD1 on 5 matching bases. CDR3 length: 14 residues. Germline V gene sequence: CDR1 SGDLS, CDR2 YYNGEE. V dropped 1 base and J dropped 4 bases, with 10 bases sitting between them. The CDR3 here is CASSVPDSSDTQYF. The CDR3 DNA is TGTGCCAGCAGCGTACCCGACAGCTCAGATACGCAGTATTTT.

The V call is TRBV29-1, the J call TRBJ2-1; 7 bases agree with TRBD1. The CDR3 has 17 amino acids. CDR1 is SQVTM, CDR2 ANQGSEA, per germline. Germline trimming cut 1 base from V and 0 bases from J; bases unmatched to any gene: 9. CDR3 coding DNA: TGCAGCGTTGAAGCCCGACAGGGCCTGAGCTCCTACAATGAGCAGTTCTTC. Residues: CSVEARQGLSSYNEQFF.

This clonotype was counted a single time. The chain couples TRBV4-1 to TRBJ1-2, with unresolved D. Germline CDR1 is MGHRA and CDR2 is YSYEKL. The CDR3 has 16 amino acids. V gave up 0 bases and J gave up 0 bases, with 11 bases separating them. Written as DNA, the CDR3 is TGCGCCAGCAGCCAAGAACAAGACACCGCTAACTATGGCTACACCTTC. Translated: CASSQEQDTANYGYTF.

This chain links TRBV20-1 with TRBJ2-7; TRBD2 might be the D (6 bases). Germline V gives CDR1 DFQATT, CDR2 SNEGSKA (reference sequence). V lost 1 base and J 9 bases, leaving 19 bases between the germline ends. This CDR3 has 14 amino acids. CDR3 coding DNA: TGCAGTGCTAGAGTGGCGGGACTCCTAAGCGGGCAGTACTTC. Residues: CSARVAGLLSGQYF.

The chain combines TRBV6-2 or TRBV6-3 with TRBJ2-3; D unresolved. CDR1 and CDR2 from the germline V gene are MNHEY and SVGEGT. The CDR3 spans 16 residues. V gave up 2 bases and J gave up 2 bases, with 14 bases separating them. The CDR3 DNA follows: TGTGCCAGCAGTTACGGCAACTATAGACCCACAGATACGCAGTATTTT. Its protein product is CASSYGNYRPTDTQYF.

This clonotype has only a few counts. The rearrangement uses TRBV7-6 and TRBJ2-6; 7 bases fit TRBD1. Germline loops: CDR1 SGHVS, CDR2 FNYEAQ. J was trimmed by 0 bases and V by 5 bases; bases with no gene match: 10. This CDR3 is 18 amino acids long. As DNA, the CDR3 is TGTGCCAGCAGCCCTCGGGACAGCCCATCCTCTGGGGCCAACGTCCTGACTTTC. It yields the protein CASSPRDSPSSGANVLTF.

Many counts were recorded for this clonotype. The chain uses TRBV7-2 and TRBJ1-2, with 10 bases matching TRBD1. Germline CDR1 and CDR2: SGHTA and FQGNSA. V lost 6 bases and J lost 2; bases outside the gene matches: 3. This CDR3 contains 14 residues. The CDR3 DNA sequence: TGTGCCAGCAGTTTGGGACAGGGGAACTATGGCTACACCTTC. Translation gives CASSLGQGNYGYTF.

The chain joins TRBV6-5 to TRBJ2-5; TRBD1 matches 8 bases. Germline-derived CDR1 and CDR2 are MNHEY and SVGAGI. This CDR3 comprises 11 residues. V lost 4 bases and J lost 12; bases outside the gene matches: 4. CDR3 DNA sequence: TGTGCCAGCAGTTCGCCGGACAGGGAGTACTTC. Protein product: CASSSPDREYF.

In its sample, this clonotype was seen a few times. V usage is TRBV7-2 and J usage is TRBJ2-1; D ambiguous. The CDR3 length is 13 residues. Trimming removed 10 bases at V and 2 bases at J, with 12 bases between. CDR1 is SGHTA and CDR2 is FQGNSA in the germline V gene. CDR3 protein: CATASGPYNEQFF. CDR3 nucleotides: TGTGCCACAGCTTCGGGCCCCTACAATGAGCAGTTCTTC.